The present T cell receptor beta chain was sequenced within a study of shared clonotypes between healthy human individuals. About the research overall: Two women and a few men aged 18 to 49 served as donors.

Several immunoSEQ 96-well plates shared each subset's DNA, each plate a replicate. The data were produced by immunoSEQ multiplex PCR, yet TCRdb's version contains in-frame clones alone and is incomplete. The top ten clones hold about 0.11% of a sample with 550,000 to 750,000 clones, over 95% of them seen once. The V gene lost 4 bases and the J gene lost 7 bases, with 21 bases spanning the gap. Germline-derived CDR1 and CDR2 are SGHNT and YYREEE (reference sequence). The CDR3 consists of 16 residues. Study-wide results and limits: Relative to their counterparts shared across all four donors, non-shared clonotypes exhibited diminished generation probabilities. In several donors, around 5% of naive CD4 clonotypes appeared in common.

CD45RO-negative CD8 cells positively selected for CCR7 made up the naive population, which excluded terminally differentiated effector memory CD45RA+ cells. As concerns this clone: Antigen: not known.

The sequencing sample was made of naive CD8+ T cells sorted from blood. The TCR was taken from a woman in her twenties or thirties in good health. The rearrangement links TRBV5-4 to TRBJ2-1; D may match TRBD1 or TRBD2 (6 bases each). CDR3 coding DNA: TGTGCCAGCAGCCAGTCGTTAGGGGGGATAAGGAATGAGCAGTTCTTC. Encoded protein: CASSQSLGGIRNEQFF.